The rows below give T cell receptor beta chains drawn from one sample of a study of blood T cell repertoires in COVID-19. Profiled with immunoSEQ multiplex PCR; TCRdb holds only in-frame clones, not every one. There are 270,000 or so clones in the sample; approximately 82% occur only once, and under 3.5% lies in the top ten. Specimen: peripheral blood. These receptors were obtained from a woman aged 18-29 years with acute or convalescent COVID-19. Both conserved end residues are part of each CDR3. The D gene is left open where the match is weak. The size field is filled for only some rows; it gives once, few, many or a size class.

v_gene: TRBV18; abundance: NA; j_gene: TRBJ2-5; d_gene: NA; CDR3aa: CASSPPNGQETQYF; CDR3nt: TGTGCCAGCTCACCCCCTAATGGCCAAGAGACCCAGTACTTC
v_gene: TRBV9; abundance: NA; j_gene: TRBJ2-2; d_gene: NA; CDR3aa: CASSVGTGRNTGELFF; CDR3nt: TGTGCCAGCAGCGTAGGTACAGGTCGGAACACCGGGGAGCTGTTTTTT
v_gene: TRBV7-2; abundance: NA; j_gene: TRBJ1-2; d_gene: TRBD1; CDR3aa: CASSLGDRGYGYTF; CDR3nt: TGTGCCAGCAGCTTAGGGGACAGGGGTTATGGCTACACCTTC
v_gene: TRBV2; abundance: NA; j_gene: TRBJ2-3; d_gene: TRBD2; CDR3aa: CARTREVASGSSTDTQYF; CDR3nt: TGTGCCAGAACCAGAGAAGTGGCTAGCGGCTCTAGCACAGATACGCAGTATTTT
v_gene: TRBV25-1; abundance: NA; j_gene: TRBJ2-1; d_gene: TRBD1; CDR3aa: CASSEPGQGYNEEQFF; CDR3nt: TGTGCCAGCAGTGAACCCGGACAGGGATACAATGAAGAGCAGTTCTTC
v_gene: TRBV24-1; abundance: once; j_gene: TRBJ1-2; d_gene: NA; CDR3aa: CATSDGGAGLWSSDGYTF; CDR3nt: TGTGCCACCAGTGATGGAGGGGCAGGGTTATGGTCGTCGGATGGCTACACCTTC
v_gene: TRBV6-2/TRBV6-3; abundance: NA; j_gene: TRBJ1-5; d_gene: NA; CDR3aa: CASSSPWAADQPQHF; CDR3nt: TGTGCCAGCAGTTCCCCGTGGGCCGCAGATCAGCCCCAGCATTTT
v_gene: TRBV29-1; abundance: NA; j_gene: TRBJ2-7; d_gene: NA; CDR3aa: CSVKRAGTEQYF; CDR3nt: TGCAGCGTCAAAAGGGCGGGGACGGAGCAGTACTTC
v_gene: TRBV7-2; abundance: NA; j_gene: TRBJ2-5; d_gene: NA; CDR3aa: CASSLLAGIRETQYF; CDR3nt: TGTGCCAGCAGCTTACTGGCGGGCATCCGGGAGACCCAGTACTTC
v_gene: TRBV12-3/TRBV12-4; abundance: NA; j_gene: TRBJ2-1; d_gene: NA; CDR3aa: CASSNQGRQFF; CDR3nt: TGTGCCAGCAGCAACCAGGGGAGGCAGTTCTTC
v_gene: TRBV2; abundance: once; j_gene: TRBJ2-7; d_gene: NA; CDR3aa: CASSEHQQGYEQYF; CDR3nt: TGTGCCAGCAGTGAACATCAGCAGGGGTACGAGCAGTACTTC
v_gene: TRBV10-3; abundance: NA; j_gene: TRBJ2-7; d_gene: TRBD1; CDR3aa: CAIRGDRRSYEQYF; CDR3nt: TGTGCCATCAGGGGGGACAGGAGATCCTACGAGCAGTACTTC
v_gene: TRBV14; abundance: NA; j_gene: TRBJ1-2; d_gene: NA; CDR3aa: CASSRLQGESYGYTF; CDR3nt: TGTGCCAGCAGCCGACTACAGGGAGAGAGCTATGGCTACACCTTC
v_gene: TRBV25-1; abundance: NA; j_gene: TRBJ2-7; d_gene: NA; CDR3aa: CASSGSNSYSSYEQYF; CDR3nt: TGTGCCAGCAGTGGCTCTAACAGTTATAGCTCCTACGAGCAGTACTTC
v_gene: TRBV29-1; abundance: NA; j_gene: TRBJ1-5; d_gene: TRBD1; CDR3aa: CSVVGQGYNQPQHF; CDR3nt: TGCAGCGTTGTCGGACAGGGGTACAATCAGCCCCAGCATTTT
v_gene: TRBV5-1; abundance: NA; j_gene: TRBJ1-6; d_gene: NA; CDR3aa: CASSPISSYNSPLHF; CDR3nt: TGCGCCAGCAGCCCCATTAGCTCCTATAATTCACCCCTCCACTTT
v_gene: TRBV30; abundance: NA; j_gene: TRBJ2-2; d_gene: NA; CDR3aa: CAWSLGGTGELFF; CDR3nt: TGTGCCTGGAGCTTAGGAGGGACCGGGGAGCTGTTTTTT
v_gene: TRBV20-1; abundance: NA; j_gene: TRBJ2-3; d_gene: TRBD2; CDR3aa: CSASRGAGWQYF; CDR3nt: TGCAGTGCGAGTAGGGGAGCGGGATGGCAGTATTTT
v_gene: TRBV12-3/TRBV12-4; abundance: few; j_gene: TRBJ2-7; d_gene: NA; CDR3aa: CASSLGVRGEQYF; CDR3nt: TGTGCCAGCAGTTTAGGGGTCAGGGGCGAGCAGTACTTC
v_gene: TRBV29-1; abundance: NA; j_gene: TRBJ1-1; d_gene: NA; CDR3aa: CSVEMTPNTEAFF; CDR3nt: TGCAGCGTTGAAATGACACCAAACACTGAAGCTTTCTTT
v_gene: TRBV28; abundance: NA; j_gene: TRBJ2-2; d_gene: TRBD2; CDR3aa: CASSLGAGVTGELFF; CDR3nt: TGTGCCAGCAGTTTAGGAGCGGGAGTCACCGGGGAGCTGTTTTTT
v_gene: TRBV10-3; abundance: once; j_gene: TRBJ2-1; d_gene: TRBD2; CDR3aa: CAIGSGRNNEQFF; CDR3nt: TGTGCCATCGGGAGCGGGAGGAACAATGAGCAGTTCTTC
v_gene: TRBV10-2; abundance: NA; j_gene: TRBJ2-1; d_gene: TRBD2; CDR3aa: CASSESGVSGSYEQFF; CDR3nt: TGCGCCAGCAGTGAGTCGGGAGTTAGCGGGAGCTATGAGCAGTTCTTC
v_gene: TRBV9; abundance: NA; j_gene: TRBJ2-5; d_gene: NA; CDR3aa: CASSVEGRGDQETQYF; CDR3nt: TGTGCCAGCAGCGTAGAAGGGAGGGGGGACCAAGAGACCCAGTACTTC
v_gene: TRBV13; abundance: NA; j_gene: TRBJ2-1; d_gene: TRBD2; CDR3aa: CASSLGRGTSFLNSYNEQFF; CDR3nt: TGTGCCAGCAGCTTAGGCCGTGGGACTAGCTTCTTGAACTCCTACAATGAGCAGTTCTTC
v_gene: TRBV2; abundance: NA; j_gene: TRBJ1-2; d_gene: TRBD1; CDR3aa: CASSPGQGKANYGYTF; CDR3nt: TGTGCCAGCAGTCCGGGACAGGGGAAGGCTAACTATGGCTACACCTTC
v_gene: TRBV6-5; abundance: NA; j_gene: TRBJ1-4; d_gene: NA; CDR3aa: CASSGGVANEKLFF; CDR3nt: TGTGCCAGCAGCGGAGGGGTGGCTAATGAAAAACTGTTTTTT
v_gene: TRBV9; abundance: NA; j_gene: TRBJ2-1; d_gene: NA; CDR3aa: CASSVAGFGYNEQFF; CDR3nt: TGTGCCAGCAGCGTTGCGGGATTTGGCTACAATGAGCAGTTCTTC
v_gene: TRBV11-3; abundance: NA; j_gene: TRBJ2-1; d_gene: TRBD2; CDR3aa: CASSSNGLAADEQFF; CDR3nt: TGTGCCAGCAGCTCAAACGGACTAGCGGCGGATGAGCAGTTCTTC
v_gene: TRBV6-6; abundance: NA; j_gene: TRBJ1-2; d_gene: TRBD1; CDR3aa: CASSYQGTGGNYGYTF; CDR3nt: TGTGCCAGCAGTTACCAAGGGACAGGGGGCAACTATGGCTACACCTTC
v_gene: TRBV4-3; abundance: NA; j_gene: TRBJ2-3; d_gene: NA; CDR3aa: CASSQEGDFQYF; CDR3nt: TGCGCCAGCAGCCAAGAAGGGGATTTCCAGTATTTT
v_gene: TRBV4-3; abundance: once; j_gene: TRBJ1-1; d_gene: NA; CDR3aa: CASSQGVRALNTEAFF; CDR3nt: TGCGCCAGCAGCCAAGGAGTGAGGGCATTGAACACTGAAGCTTTCTTT
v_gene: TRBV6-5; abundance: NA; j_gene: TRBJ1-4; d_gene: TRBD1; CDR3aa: CASRRRQGNEKLFF; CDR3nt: TGTGCCAGCAGAAGACGACAGGGAAATGAAAAACTGTTTTTT
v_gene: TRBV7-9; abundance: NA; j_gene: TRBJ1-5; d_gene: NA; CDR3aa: CASSLDGGRVNQPQHF; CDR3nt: TGTGCCAGCAGCTTAGATGGTGGCAGGGTCAATCAGCCCCAGCATTTT
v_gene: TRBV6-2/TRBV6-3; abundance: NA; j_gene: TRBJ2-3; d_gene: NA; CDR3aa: CASSYLVSTDTQYF; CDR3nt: TGTGCCAGCAGTTATCTAGTCTCCACAGATACGCAGTATTTT
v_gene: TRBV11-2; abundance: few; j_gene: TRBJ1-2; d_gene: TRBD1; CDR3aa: CASRWEGQDYGYTF; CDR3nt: TGTGCCAGCCGGTGGGAGGGACAGGACTATGGCTACACCTTC
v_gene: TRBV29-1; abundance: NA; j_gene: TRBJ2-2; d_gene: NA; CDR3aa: CSVEQGWELFF; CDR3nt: TGCAGCGTCGAACAGGGCTGGGAGCTGTTTTTT
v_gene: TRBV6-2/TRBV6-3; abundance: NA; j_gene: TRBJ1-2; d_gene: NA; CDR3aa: CASSYSIGYTF; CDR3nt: TGTGCCAGCAGTTACTCTATTGGCTACACCTTC
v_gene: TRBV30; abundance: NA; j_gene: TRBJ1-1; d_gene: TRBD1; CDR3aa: CACRRQGTPNTEAFF; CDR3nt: TGTGCCTGTCGCCGACAGGGAACCCCGAACACTGAAGCTTTCTTT
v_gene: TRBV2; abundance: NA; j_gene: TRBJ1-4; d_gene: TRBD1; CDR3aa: CASTPGQGGEKLFF; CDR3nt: TGTGCCAGCACCCCGGGACAGGGAGGTGAAAAACTGTTTTTT
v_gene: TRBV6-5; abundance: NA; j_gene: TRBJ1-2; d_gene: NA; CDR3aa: CASSGQSYYGYTF; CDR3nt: TGTGCCAGCAGCGGACAGAGCTACTATGGCTACACCTTC
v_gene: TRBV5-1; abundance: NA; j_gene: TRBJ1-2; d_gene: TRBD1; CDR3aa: CASSLAPGTGGNYGYTF; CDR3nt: TGCGCCAGCAGCTTGGCCCCCGGGACAGGGGGGAACTATGGCTACACCTTC
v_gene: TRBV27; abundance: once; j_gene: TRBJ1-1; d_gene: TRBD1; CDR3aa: CASSLLQGGPGTEAFF; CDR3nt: TGTGCCAGCAGTTTATTACAGGGGGGACCGGGAACTGAAGCTTTCTTT
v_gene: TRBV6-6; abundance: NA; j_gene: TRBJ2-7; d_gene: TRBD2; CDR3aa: CASKGAGVEPYEQYF; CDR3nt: TGTGCCAGCAAGGGAGCGGGAGTCGAACCCTACGAGCAGTACTTC
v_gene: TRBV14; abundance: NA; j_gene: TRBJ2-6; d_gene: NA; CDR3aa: CASSPLGAGASGANVLTF; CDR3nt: TGTGCCAGCAGCCCTTTAGGAGCCGGAGCCTCTGGGGCCAACGTCCTGACTTTC
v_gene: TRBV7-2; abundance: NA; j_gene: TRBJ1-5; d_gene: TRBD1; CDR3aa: CASSPGQGLSPSNQPQHF; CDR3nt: TGTGCCAGCAGCCCGGGACAGGGTCTATCCCCTAGCAATCAGCCCCAGCATTTT
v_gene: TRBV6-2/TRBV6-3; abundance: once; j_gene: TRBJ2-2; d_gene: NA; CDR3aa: CASSWGDTGELFF; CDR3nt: TGTGCCAGCAGTTGGGGGGACACCGGGGAGCTGTTTTTT
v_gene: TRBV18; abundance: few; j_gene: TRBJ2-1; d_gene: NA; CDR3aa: CASSWDGSSYNEQFF; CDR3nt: TGTGCCAGCTCATGGGACGGGAGCTCCTACAATGAGCAGTTCTTC
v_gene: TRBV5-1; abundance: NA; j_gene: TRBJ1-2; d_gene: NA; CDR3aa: CASSPLPTDSAYGYTF; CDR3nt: TGCGCCAGCAGCCCCCTGCCCACGGACAGCGCCTATGGCTACACCTTC
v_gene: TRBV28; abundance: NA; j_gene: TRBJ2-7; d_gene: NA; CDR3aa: CASSFDRGGVAGASYEQYF; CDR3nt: TGTGCCAGCAGTTTCGACAGGGGTGGTGTTGCGGGAGCCTCCTACGAGCAGTACTTC
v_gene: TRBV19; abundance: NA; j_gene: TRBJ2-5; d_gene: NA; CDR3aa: CASSTSPETQYF; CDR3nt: TGTGCCAGTAGTACTAGTCCAGAGACCCAGTACTTC
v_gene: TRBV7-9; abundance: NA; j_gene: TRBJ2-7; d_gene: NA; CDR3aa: CASSPHTDYEQYF; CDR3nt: TGTGCCAGCAGCCCTCATACAGACTACGAGCAGTACTTC
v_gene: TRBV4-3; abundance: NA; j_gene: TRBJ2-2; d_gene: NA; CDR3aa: CARQPPSGDSLSANTGELFF; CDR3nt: TGCGCCCGCCAGCCGCCGTCTGGGGACTCCCTATCAGCGAACACCGGGGAGCTGTTTTTT